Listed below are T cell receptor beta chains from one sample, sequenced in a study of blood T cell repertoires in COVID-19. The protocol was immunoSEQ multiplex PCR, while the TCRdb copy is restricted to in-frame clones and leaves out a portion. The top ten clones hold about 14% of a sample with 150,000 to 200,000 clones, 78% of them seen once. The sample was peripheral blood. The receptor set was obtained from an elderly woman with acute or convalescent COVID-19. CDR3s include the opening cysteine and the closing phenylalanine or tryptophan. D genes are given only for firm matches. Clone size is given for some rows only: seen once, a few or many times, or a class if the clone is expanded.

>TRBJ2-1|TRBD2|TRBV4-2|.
CASSQLAGGYNEQFF
TGTGCCAGCAGCCAACTAGCGGGAGGTTACAATGAGCAGTTCTTC
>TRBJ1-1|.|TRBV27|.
CASSPQGGTEAFF
TGTGCCAGCAGTCCGCAGGGCGGTACTGAAGCTTTCTTT
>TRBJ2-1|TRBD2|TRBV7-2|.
CASSLEGTSGRYYNEQFF
TGTGCCAGCAGCTTAGAGGGGACTAGCGGGAGGTACTACAATGAGCAGTTCTTC
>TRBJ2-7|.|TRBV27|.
CASSLTGSHEQYF
TGTGCCAGCAGTTTAACAGGGTCCCACGAGCAGTACTTC
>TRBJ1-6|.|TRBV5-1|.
CASSEAVGNSPLHF
TGCGCCAGCAGCGAGGCCGTCGGCAATTCACCCCTCCACTTT
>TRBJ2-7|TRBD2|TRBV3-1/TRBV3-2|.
CASTRAGHSYEQYF
TGTGCCAGCACCCGAGCGGGGCACTCCTACGAGCAGTACTTC
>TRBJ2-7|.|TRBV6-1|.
CASSEAPGSSYEQYF
TGTGCCAGCAGTGAAGCCCCCGGGAGCTCCTACGAGCAGTACTTC
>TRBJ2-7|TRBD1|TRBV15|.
CATSRDRDRLEQYF
TGTGCCACCAGCAGGGACAGGGATCGGCTCGAGCAGTACTTC
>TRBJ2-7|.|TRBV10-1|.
CASSESIDPSKQYF
TGCGCCAGCAGTGAGTCCATAGATCCCTCCAAGCAGTACTTC
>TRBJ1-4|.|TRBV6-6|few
CASSSGGGENEKLFF
TGTGCCAGCAGTTCTGGGGGCGGCGAGAATGAAAAACTGTTTTTT
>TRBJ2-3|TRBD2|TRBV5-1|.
CASSFAGGTSTDTQYF
TGCGCCAGCAGCTTTGCGGGGGGGACCAGCACAGATACGCAGTATTTT
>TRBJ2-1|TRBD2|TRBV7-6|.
CASSLEASGTNEQFF
TGTGCCAGCAGCTTAGAGGCTAGCGGTACCAATGAGCAGTTCTTC
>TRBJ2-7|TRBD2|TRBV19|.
CASSGLGTSGSGEQYF
TGTGCCAGTAGTGGGCTCGGGACTAGCGGGAGTGGCGAGCAGTACTTC
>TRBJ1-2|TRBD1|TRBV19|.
CASTLTGRYGYTF
TGTGCCAGTACCTTGACAGGGAGGTATGGCTACACCTTC
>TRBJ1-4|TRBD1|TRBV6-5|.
CASTETGVNEKLFF
TGTGCCAGCACCGAGACAGGGGTTAATGAAAAACTGTTTTTT
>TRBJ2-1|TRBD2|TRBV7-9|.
CASSLATSGGSQFF
TGTGCCAGCAGCTTAGCGACTAGCGGGGGAAGTCAGTTCTTC
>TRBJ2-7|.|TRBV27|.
CASSLSWPGTRGNYEQYF
TGTGCCAGCAGTTTATCCTGGCCCGGGACTCGGGGCAACTACGAGCAGTACTTC
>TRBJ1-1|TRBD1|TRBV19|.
CASSATGGPTEAFF
TGTGCCAGTAGTGCCACAGGGGGTCCCACTGAAGCTTTCTTT
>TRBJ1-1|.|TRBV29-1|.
CSVEGQENTEAFF
TGCAGCGTTGAAGGCCAGGAGAACACTGAAGCTTTCTTT
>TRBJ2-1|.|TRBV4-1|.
CASSQADLTGFHLHNEQFF
TGCGCCAGCAGCCAAGCGGATCTTACGGGGTTCCATCTACACAATGAGCAGTTCTTC
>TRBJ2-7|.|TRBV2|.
CASSTGIYEQYF
TGTGCCAGCAGTACAGGGATCTACGAGCAGTACTTC
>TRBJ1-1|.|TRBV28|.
CATQTHRAGVNTEAFF
TGTGCCACCCAAACACACAGGGCGGGGGTGAACACTGAAGCTTTCTTT
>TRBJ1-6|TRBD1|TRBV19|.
CASSADTGTVNSPLHF
TGTGCCAGTAGTGCCGATACCGGGACAGTTAATTCACCCCTCCACTTT
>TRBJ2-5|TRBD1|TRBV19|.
CASRGQGQETQYF
TGTGCCAGTAGGGGACAGGGCCAAGAGACCCAGTACTTC
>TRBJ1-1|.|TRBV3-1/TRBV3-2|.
CASSQSGKAFF
TGTGCCAGCAGCCAAAGCGGGAAAGCTTTCTTT
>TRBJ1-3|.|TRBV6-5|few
CASTYPMSSGNTIYF
TGTGCCAGCACGTACCCTATGAGCTCTGGAAACACCATATATTTT
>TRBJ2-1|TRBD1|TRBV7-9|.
CASRDRGDPYNEQFF
TGTGCCAGCAGAGACAGGGGGGACCCGTACAATGAGCAGTTCTTC
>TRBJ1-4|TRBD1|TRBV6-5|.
CASSSQGASNEKLFF
TGTGCCAGCAGTTCACAGGGGGCTTCTAATGAAAAACTGTTTTTT
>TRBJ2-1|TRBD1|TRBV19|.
CASRPPGQTYNEQFF
TGTGCCAGTAGACCACCGGGACAGACCTACAATGAGCAGTTCTTC
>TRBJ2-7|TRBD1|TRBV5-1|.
CASSPSGTGAYEQYF
TGCGCCAGCAGCCCCTCCGGGACAGGGGCCTACGAGCAGTACTTC
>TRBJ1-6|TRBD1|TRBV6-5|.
CASRLPGQGDSPLHF
TGTGCCAGCAGACTCCCGGGACAGGGGGATTCACCCCTCCACTTT
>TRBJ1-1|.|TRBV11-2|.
CASSRPGGGASTEAFF
TGTGCCAGCAGCCGACCCGGGGGGGGCGCGAGCACTGAAGCTTTCTTT
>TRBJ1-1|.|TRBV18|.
CASSPQGSGTEAFF
TGTGCCAGCTCACCGCAGGGGTCTGGCACTGAAGCTTTCTTT
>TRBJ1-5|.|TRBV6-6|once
CASGSRGNQPQHF
TGTGCCAGCGGGTCGCGGGGCAATCAGCCCCAGCATTTT
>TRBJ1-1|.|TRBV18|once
CASSPGQNTEAFF
TGTGCCAGCTCACCCGGACAGAACACTGAAGCTTTCTTT
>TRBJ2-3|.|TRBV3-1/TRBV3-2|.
CASSQSRRVADRTDTQYF
TGTGCCAGCAGCCAAAGCCGCAGGGTGGCAGATCGGACAGATACGCAGTATTTT
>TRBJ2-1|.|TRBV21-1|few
CASSPPVRFNEQFF
TGTGCCAGCAGCCCCCCGGTCAGGTTTAATGAGCAGTTCTTC
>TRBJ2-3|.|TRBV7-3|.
CASSLKGGDTQYF
TGTGCCAGCAGCTTAAAGGGAGGAGATACGCAGTATTTT
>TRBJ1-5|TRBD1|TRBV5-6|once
CASSWGDRGIGNQPQHF
TGTGCCAGCAGCTGGGGGGACAGGGGAATTGGCAATCAGCCCCAGCATTTT
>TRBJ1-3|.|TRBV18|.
CASSADRFSGNTIYF
TGTGCCAGCTCAGCCGACAGGTTCTCTGGAAACACCATATATTTT
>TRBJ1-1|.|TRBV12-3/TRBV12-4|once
CASSFQRDTEAFF
TGTGCCAGCAGTTTCCAGAGGGACACTGAAGCTTTCTTT
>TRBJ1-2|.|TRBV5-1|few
CASSLEAGAKFYGYTF
TGCGCCAGCAGCTTGGAGGCAGGGGCCAAGTTTTATGGCTACACCTTC
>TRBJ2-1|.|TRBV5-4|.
CASSSLALGHNEQFF
TGTGCCAGCAGCTCCTTAGCGTTGGGCCACAATGAGCAGTTCTTC
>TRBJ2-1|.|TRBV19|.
CASSFPLAEQFF
TGTGCCAGTAGTTTCCCATTGGCTGAGCAGTTCTTC
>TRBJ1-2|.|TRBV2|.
CASSIEDYGYTF
TGTGCCAGCAGTATCGAGGACTATGGCTACACCTTC